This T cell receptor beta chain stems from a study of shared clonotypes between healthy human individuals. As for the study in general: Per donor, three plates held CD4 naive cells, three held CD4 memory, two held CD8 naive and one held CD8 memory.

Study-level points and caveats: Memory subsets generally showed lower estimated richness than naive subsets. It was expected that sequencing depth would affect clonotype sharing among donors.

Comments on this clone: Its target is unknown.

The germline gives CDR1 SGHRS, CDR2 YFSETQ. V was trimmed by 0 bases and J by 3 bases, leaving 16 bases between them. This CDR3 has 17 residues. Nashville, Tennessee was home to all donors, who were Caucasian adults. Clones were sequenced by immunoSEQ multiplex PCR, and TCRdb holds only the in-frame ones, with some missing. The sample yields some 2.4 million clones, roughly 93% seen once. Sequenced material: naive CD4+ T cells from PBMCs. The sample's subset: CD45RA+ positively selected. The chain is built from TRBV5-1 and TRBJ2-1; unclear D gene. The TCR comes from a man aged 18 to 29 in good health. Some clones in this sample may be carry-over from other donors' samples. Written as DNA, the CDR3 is TGCGCCAGCAGCTTGGGGCGCTCTTCTTCCGTCTACAATGAGCAGTTCTTC. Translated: CASSLGRSSSVYNEQFF. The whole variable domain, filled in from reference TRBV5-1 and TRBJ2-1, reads KAGVTQTPRYLIKTRGQQVTLSCSPISGHRSVSWYQQTPGQGLQFLFEYFSETQRNKGNFPGRFSGRQFSNSRSEMNVSTLELGDSALYLCASSLGRSSSVYNEQFFGPGTRLTVL.